This TCR beta chain stems from a study of T cell responses to AZD1222 COVID-19 vaccine. Findings and caveats of the study: In a largely white British group with more females than males, clonal diversity was possibly underestimated. Baseline seropositives among AZD1222 recipients totaled only six or seven.

Turning to this clone: What it binds is unknown.

CDR3 length: 14 amino acids. Germline CDR1 and CDR2: SNHLY and FYNNEI. Trimming stripped 8 bases from V and 7 bases from J, with 18 bases between. The data were produced by immunoSEQ multiplex PCR, yet TCRdb's version contains in-frame clones alone and is incomplete. The repertoire includes approximately 82,000 clones, more than 85% of them detected once, and roughly 3.1% sits in the top ten. The chain couples TRBV2 to TRBJ1-5; D might be TRBD1 (5 bases). This sequence was found in an adult who received the AZD1222 COVID-19 vaccine. The sample in question was peripheral blood, obtained 28 days after the second AZD1222 dose. DNA of the CDR3: TGTGCCAGCCATAAATCCAGGGAGGCGCAGCCCCAGCATTTT. Its translation: CASHKSREAQPQHF.